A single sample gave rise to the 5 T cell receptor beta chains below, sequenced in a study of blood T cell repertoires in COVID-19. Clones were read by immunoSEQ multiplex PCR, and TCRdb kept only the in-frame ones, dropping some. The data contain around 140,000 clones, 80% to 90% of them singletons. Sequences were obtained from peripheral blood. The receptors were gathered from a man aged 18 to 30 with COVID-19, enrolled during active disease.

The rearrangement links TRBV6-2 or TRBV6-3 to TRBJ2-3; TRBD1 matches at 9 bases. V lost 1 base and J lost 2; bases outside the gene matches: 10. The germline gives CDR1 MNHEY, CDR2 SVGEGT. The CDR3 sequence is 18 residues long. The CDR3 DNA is TGTGCCAGCAGTTACTTCGGGACAGGGAAGGGGCTCACAGATACGCAGTATTTT. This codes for CASSYFGTGKGLTDTQYF.

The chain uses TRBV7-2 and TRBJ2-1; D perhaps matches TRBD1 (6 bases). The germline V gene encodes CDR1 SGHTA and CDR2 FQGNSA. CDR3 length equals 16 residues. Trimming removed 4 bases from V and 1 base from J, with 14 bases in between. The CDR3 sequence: CASSSSGGLSYNEQFF. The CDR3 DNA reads TGTGCCAGCAGCTCTAGTGGGGGCTTATCCTACAATGAGCAGTTCTTC.

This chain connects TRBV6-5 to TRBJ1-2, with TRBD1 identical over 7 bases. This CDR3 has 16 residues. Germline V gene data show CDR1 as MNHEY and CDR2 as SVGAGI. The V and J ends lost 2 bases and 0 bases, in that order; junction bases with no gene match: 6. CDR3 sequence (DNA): TGTGCCAGCAGTTACGCGGACAGGCACGCTAACTATGGCTACACCTTC. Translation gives CASSYADRHANYGYTF.

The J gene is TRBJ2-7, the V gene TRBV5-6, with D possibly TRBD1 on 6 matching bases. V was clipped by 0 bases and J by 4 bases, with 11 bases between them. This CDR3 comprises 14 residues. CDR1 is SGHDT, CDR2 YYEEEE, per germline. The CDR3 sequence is CASSLGDTWYEQYF. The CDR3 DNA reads TGTGCCAGCAGCTTGGGGGACACCTGGTACGAGCAGTACTTC.

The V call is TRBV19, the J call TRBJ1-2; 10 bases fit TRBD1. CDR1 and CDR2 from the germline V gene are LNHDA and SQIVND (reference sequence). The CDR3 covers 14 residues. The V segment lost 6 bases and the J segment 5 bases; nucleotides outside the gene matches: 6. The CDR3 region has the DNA TGTGCCAGTAGGACTTCGGGACAGGGGTATGGCTACACCTTC. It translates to CASRTSGQGYGYTF.